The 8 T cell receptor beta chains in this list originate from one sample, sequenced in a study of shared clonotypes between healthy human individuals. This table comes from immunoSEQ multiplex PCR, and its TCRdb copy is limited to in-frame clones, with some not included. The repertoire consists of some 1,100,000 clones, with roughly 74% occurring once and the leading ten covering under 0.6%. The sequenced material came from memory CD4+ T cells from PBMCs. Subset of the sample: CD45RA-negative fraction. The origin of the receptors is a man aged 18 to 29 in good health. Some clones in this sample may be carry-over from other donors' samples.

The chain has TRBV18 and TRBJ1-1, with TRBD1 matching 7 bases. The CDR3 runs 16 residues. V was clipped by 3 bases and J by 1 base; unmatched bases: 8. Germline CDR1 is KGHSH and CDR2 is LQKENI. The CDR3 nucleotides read TGTGCCAGCTCACCTCCTGGAGACAGGGCGAACACTGAAGCTTTCTTT. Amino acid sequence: CASSPPGDRANTEAFF.

This chain's CDR3 is CASSLWAGRSYEQYF. As DNA, the CDR3 is TGCGCCAGCAGCCTCTGGGCGGGGCGCTCCTACGAGCAGTACTTC. V usage is TRBV5-1 and J usage is TRBJ2-7, with D perhaps TRBD2 (6 bases). Trimming took off 4 bases at V and 0 bases at J, with 14 bases between the two ends. The CDR3 consists of 15 residues. Germline CDR1 is SGHRS and CDR2 is YFSETQ.

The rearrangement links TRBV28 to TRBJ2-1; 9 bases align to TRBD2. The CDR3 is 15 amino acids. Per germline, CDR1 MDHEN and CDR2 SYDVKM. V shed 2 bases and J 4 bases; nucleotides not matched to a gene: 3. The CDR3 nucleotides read TGTGCCAGCAGTTTAAGCGGGAGGTTGTACAATGAGCAGTTCTTC. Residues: CASSLSGRLYNEQFF.

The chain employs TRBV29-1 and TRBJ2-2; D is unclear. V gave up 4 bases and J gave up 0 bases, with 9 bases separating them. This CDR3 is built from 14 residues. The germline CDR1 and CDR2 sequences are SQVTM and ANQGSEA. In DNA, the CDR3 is TGCAGCGTTGGGGGTGGAGCGAACACCGGGGAGCTGTTTTTT. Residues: CSVGGGANTGELFF.

The CDR3 coding sequence is TGTGCCAGCAGTGTTGGTGTGGGTCAGCCCCAGCATTTT. This gives the protein CASSVGVGQPQHF. This chain uses TRBV2 with TRBJ1-5; D remains ambiguous. V was shortened by 4 bases and J by 6 bases, with 10 bases between the two germline ends. Germline V gene data show CDR1 as SNHLY and CDR2 as FYNNEI. The length of the CDR3 is 13 residues.

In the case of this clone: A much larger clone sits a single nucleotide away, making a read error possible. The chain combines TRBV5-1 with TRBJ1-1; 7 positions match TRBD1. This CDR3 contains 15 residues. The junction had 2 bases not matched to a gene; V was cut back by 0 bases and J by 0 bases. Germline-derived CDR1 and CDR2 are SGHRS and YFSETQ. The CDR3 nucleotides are TGCGCCAGCAGCTTGGCCGGACAGGTGAACACTGAAGCTTTCTTT. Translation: CASSLAGQVNTEAFF.

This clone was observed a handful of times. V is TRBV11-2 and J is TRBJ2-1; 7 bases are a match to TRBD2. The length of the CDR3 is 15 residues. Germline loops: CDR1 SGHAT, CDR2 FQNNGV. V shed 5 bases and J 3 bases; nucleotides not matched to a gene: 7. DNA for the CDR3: TGTGCCAGCAGCCCCCCTAGCGGAAACTACAATGAGCAGTTCTTC. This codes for CASSPPSGNYNEQFF.

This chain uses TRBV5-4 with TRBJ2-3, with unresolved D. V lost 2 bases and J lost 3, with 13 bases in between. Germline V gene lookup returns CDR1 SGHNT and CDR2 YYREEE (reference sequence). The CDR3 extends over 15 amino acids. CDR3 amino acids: CASSFPSVGTDTQYF. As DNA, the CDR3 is TGTGCCAGCAGCTTCCCCTCGGTTGGTACAGATACGCAGTATTTT. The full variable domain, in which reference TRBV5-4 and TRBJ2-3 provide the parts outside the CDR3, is ETGVTQSPTHLIKTRGQQVTLRCSSQSGHNTVSWYQQALGQGPQFIFQYYREEENGRGNFPPRFSGLQFPNYSSELNVNALELDDSALYLCASSFPSVGTDTQYFGPGTRLTVL.